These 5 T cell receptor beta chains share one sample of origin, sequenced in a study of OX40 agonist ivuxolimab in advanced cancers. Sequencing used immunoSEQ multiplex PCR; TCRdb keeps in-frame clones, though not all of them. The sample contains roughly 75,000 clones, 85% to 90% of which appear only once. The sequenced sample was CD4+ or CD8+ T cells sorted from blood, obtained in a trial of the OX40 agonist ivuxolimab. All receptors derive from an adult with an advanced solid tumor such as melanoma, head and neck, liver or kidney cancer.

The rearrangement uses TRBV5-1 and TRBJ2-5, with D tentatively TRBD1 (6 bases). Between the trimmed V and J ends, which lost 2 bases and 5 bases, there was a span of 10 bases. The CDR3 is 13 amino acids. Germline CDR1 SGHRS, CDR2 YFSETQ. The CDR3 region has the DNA TGCGCCAGCAGCTTACAGGGAATGGAGACCCAGTACTTC. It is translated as CASSLQGMETQYF.

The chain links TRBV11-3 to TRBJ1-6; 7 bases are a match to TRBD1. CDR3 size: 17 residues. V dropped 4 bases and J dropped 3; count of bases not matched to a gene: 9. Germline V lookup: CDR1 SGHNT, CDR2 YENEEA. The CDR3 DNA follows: TGTGCCAGCAGCTCACGGGACAGAGCTTACTATAATTCACCCCTCCACTTT. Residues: CASSSRDRAYYNSPLHF.

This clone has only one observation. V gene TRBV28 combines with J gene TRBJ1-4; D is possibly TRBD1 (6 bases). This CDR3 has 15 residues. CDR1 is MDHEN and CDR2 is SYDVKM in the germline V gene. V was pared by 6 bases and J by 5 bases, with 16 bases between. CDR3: CASRPTGHPNEKLFF. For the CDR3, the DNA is TGTGCCAGCAGACCCACGGGACATCCGAATGAAAAACTGTTTTTT.

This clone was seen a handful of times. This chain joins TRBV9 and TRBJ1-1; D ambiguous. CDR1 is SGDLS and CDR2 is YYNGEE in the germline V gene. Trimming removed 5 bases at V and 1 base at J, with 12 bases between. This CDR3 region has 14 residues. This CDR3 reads CASSTGFSNTEAFF. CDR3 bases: TGTGCCAGCAGTACCGGGTTTTCGAACACTGAAGCTTTCTTT. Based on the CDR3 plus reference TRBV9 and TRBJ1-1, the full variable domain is DSGVTQTPKHLITATGQRVTLRCSPRSGDLSVYWYQQSLDQGLQFLIQYYNGEERAKGNILERFSAQQFPDLHSELNLSSLELGDSALYFCASSTGFSNTEAFFGQGTRLTVV.

CDR3 in amino acids: CASRLRQYTEAFF. CDR3 nucleotides: TGTGCCAGCCGATTAAGACAGTACACTGAAGCTTTCTTT. The chain uses TRBV21-1 and TRBJ1-1; the table's D call TRBD1 went unverified against the DNA. TRBV21-1 is classified as a pseudogene. The CDR3 sequence is 13 residues long.